Following are 5 T cell receptor beta chains from one sample sequenced in a study of shared clonotypes between healthy human individuals (dated by TCRdb to 2020 to 2021). Library preparation used the immunoSEQ multiplex PCR assay. The source is immuneACCESS, and TCRdb retained only in-frame sequences with V and J called. Part of the clones is not carried over; for the studies checked, unresolved V genes explain less than half of this, and the remainder is unexplained. This sample has 2 million to 2.5 million clones in its table, and around 92% of those were observed once. The ten largest clones capture approximately 0.41% of the sample. The specimen sequenced was naive CD4+ T cells from PBMCs. In the paper's terms, the cell subset or site label means: CD45RA+ positively selected. The receptors stem from a man younger than 35 in good health. Some clones in this sample may be carry-over from other donors' samples.

The gene calls are TRBV27 and TRBJ1-5; 10 bases agree with TRBD1. The CDR3 is 15 residues long. Germline trimming cut 6 bases from V and 7 bases from J; bases unmatched to any gene: 9. Germline CDR1 reads MNHEY; CDR2 reads SMNVEV (reference sequence). The CDR3 is CASRRIDRGHQPQHF. DNA of the CDR3: TGTGCCAGCAGAAGAATCGACAGGGGGCACCAGCCCCAGCATTTT.

This chain links TRBV28 with TRBJ1-3, with 8 positions matching TRBD1. The CDR3 contains 19 residues. Germline V gives CDR1 MDHEN, CDR2 SYDVKM. V was pared by 8 bases and J by 2 bases, with 20 bases of the junction left unmatched. The CDR3 protein is CASSSIGTGLAAPGNTIYF. CDR3 DNA sequence: TGTGCCAGCTCATCCATCGGGACAGGCCTCGCTGCCCCTGGAAACACCATATATTTT.

This clone was recorded only once. The chain couples TRBV28 to TRBJ1-4; D gene uncertain. V was cut by 4 bases and J by 0 bases, with 9 bases left in between. The CDR3 spans 15 residues. CDR1 MDHEN and CDR2 SYDVKM come from the germline V gene. CDR3 DNA: TGTGCCAGCAGTTCCATCTCAGCAACTAATGAAAAACTGTTTTTT. This sequence encodes CASSSISATNEKLFF.

This rearrangement joins TRBV7-8 to TRBJ1-4; no firm D call. The ends were cut back, 2 bases at V and 0 bases at J, with 16 bases in the middle. The CDR3 extends over 18 amino acids. Germline V lookup: CDR1 SGHVS, CDR2 FQNEAQ. The CDR3 loop reads CASSLPVGLMATNEKLFF. In nucleotides, the CDR3 is TGTGCCAGCAGCTTACCCGTGGGTCTAATGGCAACTAATGAAAAACTGTTTTTT.

The chain has TRBV7-9 and TRBJ1-2, with a possible D match to TRBD1 (5 bases). Germline V lookup: CDR1 SEHNR, CDR2 FQNEAQ (reference sequence). V lost 1 base and J lost 7, with 13 bases in between. The CDR3 sequence is 14 residues long. In DNA, the CDR3 is TGTGCCAGCAGCTTAGATTTAGGGACGACTGGCTACACCTTC. Protein: CASSLDLGTTGYTF.